The rows below give T cell receptor beta chains drawn from one sample of a study of blood T cell repertoires in COVID-19. Sequencing used immunoSEQ multiplex PCR; TCRdb keeps in-frame clones, though not all of them. The table has approximately 210,000 clones, roughly 86% seen once. Material for sequencing was peripheral blood. These receptors came from a woman aged 45 to 65 with active or convalescent COVID-19. Both conserved end residues are part of each CDR3. The order of the fields is clone size, J gene, CDR3 length, V gene, D gene, CDR3 protein, CDR3 DNA. A D gene is named only where the DNA matches it firmly. Expanded clones get a size class; other rows say once, few or many, or leave the size out.

clone_size: few
j_call: TRBJ2-1
cdr3_length: 16
v_call: TRBV18
d_call: TRBD2
cdr3_aa: CASSPRPGGSYNEQFF
cdr3_nt: TGTGCCAGCTCACCACGGCCGGGGGGCTCCTACAATGAGCAGTTCTTC

clone_size: NA
j_call: TRBJ1-6
cdr3_length: 13
v_call: TRBV12-3/TRBV12-4
d_call: NA
cdr3_aa: CASSYVDGSPLHF
cdr3_nt: TGTGCCAGCAGCTATGTCGATGGTTCACCCCTCCACTTT

clone_size: NA
j_call: TRBJ1-6
cdr3_length: 14
v_call: TRBV19
d_call: TRBD1
cdr3_aa: CASEQGLHNSPLHF
cdr3_nt: TGTGCCAGTGAACAGGGGCTGCATAATTCACCCCTCCACTTT

clone_size: NA
j_call: TRBJ1-2
cdr3_length: 13
v_call: TRBV10-1
d_call: NA
cdr3_aa: CASSADSNYGYTF
cdr3_nt: TGCGCCAGCAGTGCGGACAGTAACTATGGCTACACCTTC

clone_size: NA
j_call: TRBJ1-1
cdr3_length: 13
v_call: TRBV9
d_call: TRBD1
cdr3_aa: CASSVSGGTEAFF
cdr3_nt: TGTGCCAGCAGCGTATCAGGGGGCACTGAAGCTTTCTTT

clone_size: NA
j_call: TRBJ2-1
cdr3_length: 14
v_call: TRBV28
d_call: TRBD2
cdr3_aa: CASSLRTSVNEQFF
cdr3_nt: TGTGCCAGCAGTCTAAGGACTAGCGTCAATGAGCAGTTCTTC

clone_size: NA
j_call: TRBJ2-5
cdr3_length: 16
v_call: TRBV4-1
d_call: NA
cdr3_aa: CASSQEKGASEETQYF
cdr3_nt: TGCGCCAGCAGCCAAGAAAAGGGGGCTAGCGAAGAGACCCAGTACTTC

clone_size: NA
j_call: TRBJ2-5
cdr3_length: 15
v_call: TRBV15
d_call: NA
cdr3_aa: CATSREYVSRETQYF
cdr3_nt: TGTGCCACCAGCAGAGAGTACGTAAGCCGGGAGACCCAGTACTTC

clone_size: NA
j_call: TRBJ2-7
cdr3_length: 14
v_call: TRBV5-4
d_call: TRBD1
cdr3_aa: CASSIVAGGEEQYF
cdr3_nt: TGTGCCAGCAGTATTGTAGCAGGGGGTGAGGAGCAGTACTTC

clone_size: NA
j_call: TRBJ2-7
cdr3_length: 16
v_call: TRBV6-5
d_call: TRBD2
cdr3_aa: CASSYDGLAGSYEQYF
cdr3_nt: TGTGCCAGCAGTTACGATGGACTAGCGGGAAGCTACGAGCAGTACTTC

clone_size: once
j_call: TRBJ2-1
cdr3_length: 14
v_call: TRBV5-1
d_call: TRBD1
cdr3_aa: CASSTTGQYNEQFF
cdr3_nt: TGCGCCAGCAGCACGACGGGACAGTACAATGAGCAGTTCTTC

clone_size: NA
j_call: TRBJ1-4
cdr3_length: 12
v_call: TRBV3-1/TRBV3-2
d_call: TRBD1
cdr3_aa: CASNRGGEKLFF
cdr3_nt: TGTGCCAGCAACAGGGGCGGTGAAAAACTGTTTTTT

clone_size: NA
j_call: TRBJ2-3
cdr3_length: 17
v_call: TRBV24-1
d_call: NA
cdr3_aa: CATSAPKRGGRADTQYF
cdr3_nt: TGTGCCACCAGTGCCCCCAAGAGGGGGGGGCGAGCAGATACGCAGTATTTT

clone_size: NA
j_call: TRBJ2-2
cdr3_length: 15
v_call: TRBV5-1
d_call: TRBD2
cdr3_aa: CASSFTSGSTGELFF
cdr3_nt: TGCGCCAGCAGCTTTACTAGCGGGAGCACCGGGGAGCTGTTTTTT

clone_size: NA
j_call: TRBJ1-5
cdr3_length: 13
v_call: TRBV20-1
d_call: NA
cdr3_aa: CSASKQGGQPQHF
cdr3_nt: TGCAGTGCTAGTAAACAGGGTGGCCAGCCCCAGCATTTT

clone_size: NA
j_call: TRBJ1-2
cdr3_length: 13
v_call: TRBV5-1
d_call: NA
cdr3_aa: CASTGEAVYGYTF
cdr3_nt: TGCGCCAGCACCGGGGAGGCCGTATATGGCTACACCTTC

clone_size: NA
j_call: TRBJ1-4
cdr3_length: 15
v_call: TRBV9
d_call: NA
cdr3_aa: CASSVVGGLGEKLFF
cdr3_nt: TGTGCCAGCAGCGTAGTCGGGGGGTTGGGTGAAAAACTGTTTTTT

clone_size: NA
j_call: TRBJ1-2
cdr3_length: 16
v_call: TRBV28
d_call: TRBD1
cdr3_aa: CASSSPDRGRGYGYTF
cdr3_nt: TGTGCCAGCAGTTCGCCCGACAGGGGGCGCGGCTATGGCTACACCTTC

clone_size: NA
j_call: TRBJ2-6
cdr3_length: 17
v_call: TRBV13
d_call: NA
cdr3_aa: CASSSDGAYSGANVLTF
cdr3_nt: TGTGCCAGCAGCTCTGACGGAGCCTACTCTGGGGCCAACGTCCTGACTTTC

clone_size: few
j_call: TRBJ2-1
cdr3_length: 12
v_call: TRBV5-4
d_call: TRBD2
cdr3_aa: CASSAGGGEQFF
cdr3_nt: TGTGCCAGCAGCGCGGGGGGAGGTGAGCAGTTCTTC

clone_size: NA
j_call: TRBJ1-1
cdr3_length: 14
v_call: TRBV19
d_call: TRBD1
cdr3_aa: CASSIPGRGTEAFF
cdr3_nt: TGTGCCAGTAGTATCCCGGGCAGGGGGACTGAAGCTTTCTTT

clone_size: once
j_call: TRBJ2-1
cdr3_length: 16
v_call: TRBV19
d_call: TRBD2
cdr3_aa: CASSLAGGPSYNEQFF
cdr3_nt: TGTGCCAGTAGTTTAGCGGGGGGCCCGTCCTACAATGAGCAGTTCTTC

clone_size: once
j_call: TRBJ2-3
cdr3_length: 18
v_call: TRBV5-1
d_call: TRBD2
cdr3_aa: CASSIGLAGASIADTQYF
cdr3_nt: TGCGCCAGCAGCATAGGACTAGCGGGAGCCTCCATCGCAGATACGCAGTATTTT

clone_size: once
j_call: TRBJ1-2
cdr3_length: 16
v_call: TRBV27
d_call: TRBD1
cdr3_aa: CASSLSAQGINYGYTF
cdr3_nt: TGTGCCAGCAGTTTATCCGCACAGGGGATTAACTATGGCTACACCTTC

clone_size: NA
j_call: TRBJ1-1
cdr3_length: 14
v_call: TRBV3-1/TRBV3-2
d_call: TRBD1
cdr3_aa: CASSQVKGASEAFF
cdr3_nt: TGTGCCAGCAGCCAAGTAAAGGGGGCCTCTGAAGCTTTCTTT

clone_size: NA
j_call: TRBJ1-3
cdr3_length: 15
v_call: TRBV18
d_call: NA
cdr3_aa: CASSPSEGGGNTIYF
cdr3_nt: TGTGCCAGCTCACCTTCCGAGGGCGGCGGAAACACCATATATTTT

clone_size: NA
j_call: TRBJ1-6
cdr3_length: 16
v_call: TRBV10-3
d_call: TRBD1
cdr3_aa: CAISETPGQGNSPLHF
cdr3_nt: TGTGCCATCAGTGAGACGCCGGGACAGGGTAATTCACCCCTCCACTTT

clone_size: NA
j_call: TRBJ2-2
cdr3_length: 15
v_call: TRBV2
d_call: TRBD1
cdr3_aa: CASRRQGADPGELFF
cdr3_nt: TGTGCCAGCAGGAGACAGGGGGCGGATCCCGGGGAGCTGTTTTTT

clone_size: NA
j_call: TRBJ2-1
cdr3_length: 14
v_call: TRBV5-1
d_call: NA
cdr3_aa: CASKEGPGYNEQFF
cdr3_nt: TGCGCCAGCAAAGAGGGCCCGGGCTACAATGAGCAGTTCTTC

clone_size: NA
j_call: TRBJ1-1
cdr3_length: 14
v_call: TRBV19
d_call: NA
cdr3_aa: CASSMGTGNTEAFF
cdr3_nt: TGTGCCAGTAGTATGGGGACTGGAAACACTGAAGCTTTCTTT

clone_size: NA
j_call: TRBJ1-4
cdr3_length: 15
v_call: TRBV2
d_call: TRBD1
cdr3_aa: CASSELVRGLEKLFF
cdr3_nt: TGTGCCAGCAGTGAATTGGTGAGGGGGCTTGAAAAACTGTTTTTT

clone_size: NA
j_call: TRBJ1-1
cdr3_length: 15
v_call: TRBV6-5
d_call: TRBD1
cdr3_aa: CASSGTGGADTEAFF
cdr3_nt: TGTGCCAGCAGCGGGACAGGGGGCGCGGACACTGAAGCTTTCTTT

clone_size: NA
j_call: TRBJ1-2
cdr3_length: 14
v_call: TRBV18
d_call: NA
cdr3_aa: CASSQGLQDYGYTF
cdr3_nt: TGTGCCAGCTCCCAGGGCCTTCAGGACTATGGCTACACCTTC

clone_size: few
j_call: TRBJ1-2
cdr3_length: 19
v_call: TRBV28
d_call: TRBD1
cdr3_aa: CASSLLNVGQGASNYGYTF
cdr3_nt: TGTGCCAGCAGTTTATTGAATGTAGGTCAGGGGGCTTCCAACTATGGCTACACCTTC

clone_size: NA
j_call: TRBJ2-1
cdr3_length: 17
v_call: TRBV24-1
d_call: TRBD2
cdr3_aa: CATSDRTSVSSYNEQFF
cdr3_nt: TGTGCCACCAGTGACCGGACTAGCGTGAGCTCCTACAATGAGCAGTTCTTC

clone_size: NA
j_call: TRBJ2-7
cdr3_length: 13
v_call: TRBV5-1
d_call: TRBD1
cdr3_aa: CASSRDSFYEQYF
cdr3_nt: TGCGCCAGCAGTCGGGACAGCTTCTACGAGCAGTACTTC

clone_size: NA
j_call: TRBJ1-2
cdr3_length: 12
v_call: TRBV7-8
d_call: NA
cdr3_aa: CASSNGGGGYTF
cdr3_nt: TGTGCCAGCAGCAATGGGGGAGGAGGCTACACCTTC

clone_size: NA
j_call: TRBJ1-1
cdr3_length: 12
v_call: TRBV28
d_call: NA
cdr3_aa: CASTRRLDEAFF
cdr3_nt: TGTGCCAGCACCCGACGGCTAGATGAAGCTTTCTTT

clone_size: NA
j_call: TRBJ1-4
cdr3_length: 15
v_call: TRBV5-1
d_call: NA
cdr3_aa: CASSLVAGPNEKLFF
cdr3_nt: TGCGCCAGCAGCTTGGTAGCGGGTCCTAATGAAAAACTGTTTTTT

clone_size: NA
j_call: TRBJ1-2
cdr3_length: 13
v_call: TRBV3-1/TRBV3-2
d_call: TRBD1
cdr3_aa: CASSPQGIDGYTF
cdr3_nt: TGTGCCAGCAGCCCACAGGGGATTGATGGCTACACCTTC

clone_size: NA
j_call: TRBJ1-2
cdr3_length: 14
v_call: TRBV5-1
d_call: NA
cdr3_aa: CASSLGAGPEGYTF
cdr3_nt: TGCGCCAGCAGCTTGGGTGCAGGCCCGGAAGGCTACACCTTC

clone_size: NA
j_call: TRBJ1-5
cdr3_length: 15
v_call: TRBV6-7
d_call: TRBD1
cdr3_aa: CASSYYRDRGRPQHF
cdr3_nt: TGTGCCAGCAGTTACTACCGGGACAGGGGACGGCCCCAGCATTTT

clone_size: few
j_call: TRBJ2-7
cdr3_length: 14
v_call: TRBV6-5
d_call: TRBD2
cdr3_aa: CASSHKREGYEQYF
cdr3_nt: TGTGCCAGCAGCCATAAGCGGGAGGGCTACGAGCAGTACTTC

clone_size: NA
j_call: TRBJ1-1
cdr3_length: 13
v_call: TRBV7-9
d_call: NA
cdr3_aa: CASSWGEGTEAFF
cdr3_nt: TGTGCCAGCAGCTGGGGAGAAGGAACTGAAGCTTTCTTT

clone_size: once
j_call: TRBJ1-6
cdr3_length: 13
v_call: TRBV10-2
d_call: NA
cdr3_aa: CASSETRNSPLHF
cdr3_nt: TGCGCCAGCAGTGAGACGCGTAATTCACCCCTCCACTTT

clone_size: NA
j_call: TRBJ2-7
cdr3_length: 13
v_call: TRBV5-1
d_call: TRBD2
cdr3_aa: CASRRLAGGEQYF
cdr3_nt: TGCGCCAGCAGACGACTAGCGGGAGGCGAGCAGTACTTC

clone_size: NA
j_call: TRBJ2-3
cdr3_length: 18
v_call: TRBV12-2
d_call: NA
cdr3_aa: CASRRLRVREYSTDTQYF
cdr3_nt: TGTGCAAGTCGCCGATTGCGAGTACGAGAGTATAGCACAGATACGCAGTATTTT

clone_size: NA
j_call: TRBJ2-1
cdr3_length: 15
v_call: TRBV18
d_call: TRBD2
cdr3_aa: CASSGSGSIYNEQFF
cdr3_nt: TGTGCCAGCTCAGGGAGCGGGAGCATCTACAATGAGCAGTTCTTC

clone_size: NA
j_call: TRBJ2-5
cdr3_length: 13
v_call: TRBV30
d_call: TRBD1
cdr3_aa: CAWVTGGQETQYF
cdr3_nt: TGTGCCTGGGTTACAGGGGGCCAAGAGACCCAGTACTTC

clone_size: NA
j_call: TRBJ1-3
cdr3_length: 16
v_call: TRBV5-1
d_call: TRBD1
cdr3_aa: CASSQSRQGAGNTIYF
cdr3_nt: TGCGCCAGCAGCCAGTCTCGACAGGGGGCTGGAAACACCATATATTTT

clone_size: NA
j_call: TRBJ1-2
cdr3_length: 13
v_call: TRBV30
d_call: NA
cdr3_aa: CAWTNSANYGYTF
cdr3_nt: TGTGCCTGGACTAACAGTGCTAACTATGGCTACACCTTC

clone_size: NA
j_call: TRBJ2-7
cdr3_length: 14
v_call: TRBV28
d_call: NA
cdr3_aa: CASSWAGPRNEQYF
cdr3_nt: TGTGCCAGCAGTTGGGCGGGACCAAGAAACGAGCAGTACTTC

clone_size: NA
j_call: TRBJ1-5
cdr3_length: 16
v_call: TRBV6-6
d_call: NA
cdr3_aa: CASSPVQAALNQPQHF
cdr3_nt: TGTGCCAGCTCTCCCGTCCAGGCAGCACTCAATCAGCCCCAGCATTTT

clone_size: once
j_call: TRBJ2-3
cdr3_length: 14
v_call: TRBV5-1
d_call: NA
cdr3_aa: CASSLVAVRDTQYF
cdr3_nt: TGCGCCAGCAGCTTGGTAGCGGTACGGGATACGCAGTATTTT

clone_size: NA
j_call: TRBJ2-4
cdr3_length: 15
v_call: TRBV28
d_call: TRBD1
cdr3_aa: CASSLIDRDGGIRYF
cdr3_nt: TGTGCCAGCAGTTTAATCGACAGGGACGGAGGAATTAGGTACTTC

clone_size: NA
j_call: TRBJ1-6
cdr3_length: 15
v_call: TRBV6-5
d_call: TRBD1
cdr3_aa: CASKGAGQNNSPLHF
cdr3_nt: TGTGCCAGCAAGGGGGCTGGACAGAATAATTCACCCCTCCACTTT

clone_size: NA
j_call: TRBJ2-3
cdr3_length: 16
v_call: TRBV3-1/TRBV3-2
d_call: TRBD1
cdr3_aa: CASSRNWDRGTDTQYF
cdr3_nt: TGTGCCAGCAGCCGGAACTGGGACAGGGGCACAGATACGCAGTATTTT

clone_size: NA
j_call: TRBJ1-4
cdr3_length: 15
v_call: TRBV6-5
d_call: TRBD1
cdr3_aa: CASSLTGGRGEKLFF
cdr3_nt: TGTGCCAGCAGCCTAACAGGGGGCAGGGGTGAAAAACTGTTTTTT

clone_size: NA
j_call: TRBJ2-1
cdr3_length: 15
v_call: TRBV2
d_call: NA
cdr3_aa: CASSVWLASYNEQFF
cdr3_nt: TGTGCCAGCAGTGTTTGGCTAGCGAGCTACAATGAGCAGTTCTTC

clone_size: NA
j_call: TRBJ1-5
cdr3_length: 18
v_call: TRBV19
d_call: NA
cdr3_aa: CASSIDAGRGLSDQPQHF
cdr3_nt: TGTGCCAGTAGTATAGATGCGGGGAGGGGGTTATCGGATCAGCCCCAGCATTTT